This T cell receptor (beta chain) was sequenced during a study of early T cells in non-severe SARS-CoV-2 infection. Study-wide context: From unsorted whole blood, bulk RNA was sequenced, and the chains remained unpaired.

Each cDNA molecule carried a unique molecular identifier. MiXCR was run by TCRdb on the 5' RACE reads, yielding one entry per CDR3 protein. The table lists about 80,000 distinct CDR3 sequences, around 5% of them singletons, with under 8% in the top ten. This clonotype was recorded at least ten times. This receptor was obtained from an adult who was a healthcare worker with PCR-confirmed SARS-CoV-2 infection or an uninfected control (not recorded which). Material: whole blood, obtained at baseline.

The CDR3 DNA follows: TGTGCCAGCAGTTTAGCGGGAGGGCCTTCCAATGAGCAGTTCTTC. Its protein is CASSLAGGPSNEQFF. The chain couples TRBV6-5 to TRBJ2-1; 11 bases agree with TRBD2. V lost 4 bases and J lost 6; bases outside the gene matches: 5. The CDR3 loop spans 15 amino acids. The germline V gene has CDR1 MNHEY and CDR2 SVGAGI.